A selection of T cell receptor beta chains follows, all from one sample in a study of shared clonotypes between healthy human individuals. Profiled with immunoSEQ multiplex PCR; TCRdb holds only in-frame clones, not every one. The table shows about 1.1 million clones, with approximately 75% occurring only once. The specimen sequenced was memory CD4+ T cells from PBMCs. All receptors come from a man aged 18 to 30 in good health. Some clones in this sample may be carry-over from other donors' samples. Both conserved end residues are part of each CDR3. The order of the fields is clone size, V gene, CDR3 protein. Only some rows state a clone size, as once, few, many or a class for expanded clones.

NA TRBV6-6 CASSYLSTVFPYGYTF
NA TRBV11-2 CASSLAGLGEKLFF
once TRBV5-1 CASSLGLAGLGTQYF
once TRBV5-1 CASSAGTSGVGGETQYF
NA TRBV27 CASRRGSMGPGELFF
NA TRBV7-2 CASSWRQGGEQYF
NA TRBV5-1 CASSLASGTGADNEQFF
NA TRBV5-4 CASSVRLAGGLDTQYF
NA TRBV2 CASRRTSGGQETQYF
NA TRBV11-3 CASSLSGQGADTQYF
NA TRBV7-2 CASSEGLRPGNQPQHF
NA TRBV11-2 CASSQSADNRGDYGYTF
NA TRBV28 CASSSPRDRGGYEQYF
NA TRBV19 CASSMGGTLHTQYF
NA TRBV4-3 CASSQLLASTQYF
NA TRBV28 CASTSNWQEGYGYTF
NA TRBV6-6 CASTSGTQGGYTF
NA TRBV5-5 CASSLVGPAYEQYF
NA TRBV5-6 CASSSDGGNSEYEQYF
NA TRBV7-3 CASSLTGVGEQFF
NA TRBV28 CATTRQFYWGNEQYF
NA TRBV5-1 CASSLVGGETQYF
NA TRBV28 CASSSLIQPQHF
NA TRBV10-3 CAISDSGGGYEQYF
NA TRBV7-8 CASSPATHQGAFF
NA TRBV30 CAWSVGLAGVETQYF